This T cell receptor (beta chain) was captured in a study of OX40 agonist ivuxolimab in advanced cancers. Assay used: immunoSEQ multiplex PCR; TCRdb lists only in-frame clones, some missing. Of tens of thousands of clones listed, around 84% are singletons. Sequencing used CD4+ or CD8+ T cells sorted from blood, obtained in a trial of the OX40 agonist ivuxolimab. This receptor was obtained from an adult with an advanced solid tumor such as melanoma, head and neck, liver or kidney cancer.

CDR3 sequence (DNA): TGTGCCAGCAGCTTAGGGGGCGGCTGGGGCGCCACCGGGGAGCTGTTTTTT. It specifies CASSLGGGWGATGELFF. This chain connects TRBV11-2 to TRBJ2-2; perhaps TRBD1 as D (5 bases). There are 17 residues in the CDR3. V gave up 1 base and J gave up 4 bases, with 16 bases separating them. CDR1 is SGHAT, CDR2 FQNNGV, per germline.